Listed below are T cell receptor beta chains from one sample, sequenced in a study of human T cells and chemical hapten exposure. TCRdb fed the RACE reads into MiXCR, producing one record per CDR3 protein. This sample yields approximately 110,000 distinct CDR3 sequences, of which approximately 10% are seen a single time; roughly 3.5% belongs to the top ten. This specimen consisted of whole blood, obtained in connection with sensitization to the hapten diphenylcyclopropenone (DPC). The receptors originated from a woman between 40 and 55 years old with alopecia areata. Some clones in this sample may be carry-over from other donors' samples. The CDR3 runs from the conserved cysteine through the conserved F or W. The order of the fields is clone size, J gene, V gene, D gene, CDR3 DNA, CDR3 protein. D genes are given only for firm matches. Some rows mark clone size as missing; the rest say once, few, many or name a class of expanded clone.

>few|TRBJ2-2|TRBV6-1|.
TGTGCCAGCAGCCGGGACCAGAACACCGGGGAGCTGTTTTTT
CASSRDQNTGELFF
>many|TRBJ2-1|TRBV12-3/TRBV12-4|TRBD2
TGTGCCAGCACCCCCGGGACTACCAACTACAATGAGCAGTTCTTC
CASTPGTTNYNEQFF
>few|TRBJ2-4|TRBV7-9|.
TGTGCCAGCAGCCCTGCCGGGGATGACATTCAGTACTTC
CASSPAGDDIQYF
>many|TRBJ2-3|TRBV4-2|TRBD2
TGTGCCAGCAGCCAAGATTTGGCGGGACTAGCGAGCACAGATACGCAGTATTTT
CASSQDLAGLASTDTQYF
>few|TRBJ1-6|TRBV27|TRBD1
TGTGCCACCAAGACAGGGTGGGATTCACCCCTCCACTTT
CATKTGWDSPLHF
>.|TRBJ1-2|TRBV20-1|.
TGCAGTGCTAGTAGTCAGGGCAAGGGGCCCGGCTACACCTTC
CSASSQGKGPGYTF
>many|TRBJ2-7|TRBV28|TRBD2
TGTGCCAGCAGCCCGACTAGCGGGGGACTCTCTACCTACGAGCAGTACTTC
CASSPTSGGLSTYEQYF
>many|TRBJ1-5|TRBV6-1|.
TGTGCCAGCAGTGAGGGCAGGGACCAGCCCCAGCATTTT
CASSEGRDQPQHF
>.|TRBJ2-2|TRBV7-2|.
TGTGCCAGCAGCCCCGGGTCTGACAAAATCACCGGGGAGCTGTTTTTT
CASSPGSDKITGELFF
>many|TRBJ2-3|TRBV11-2|TRBD2
TGTGCCAGCACCAAGGGTCTAGCGGGAGTCACAGATACGCAGTATTTT
CASTKGLAGVTDTQYF
>.|TRBJ1-1|TRBV7-9|.
TGTGCCAGCAGCTTAGGGGCAAGAGGGACTGAAGCTTTCTTT
CASSLGARGTEAFF
>.|TRBJ2-2|TRBV7-2|TRBD2
TGTGCCAGCAGCTTTACCAGCGGGAGGGCGTACACCGGGGAGCTGTTTTTT
CASSFTSGRAYTGELFF
>few|TRBJ2-3|TRBV7-2|TRBD2
TGTGCCAGCAGCAGGGGACTAGCGGGGCCCATGTCGTATTTT
CASSRGLAGPMSYF
>.|TRBJ2-7|TRBV19|TRBD1
TGTGCCAGTAGTTTAAAGGGACAGGGCCCTCGGGAGCAGTACTTC
CASSLKGQGPREQYF
>.|TRBJ2-3|TRBV7-2|TRBD2
TGTGCCAGCAGCTTTAGCGGGATGTACGGGGGTACGCAGTATTTT
CASSFSGMYGGTQYF
>many|TRBJ2-5|TRBV3-1|.
TGTGCCAGCAGCCAAGTTAACCGGGCCCCTCTTGGAGAGACCCAGTACTTC
CASSQVNRAPLGETQYF
>.|TRBJ2-7|TRBV28|.
TGTGCCAGCAGTGGACTCGGGGCAGGGCCGGACTACGAGCAGTACTTC
CASSGLGAGPDYEQYF
>.|TRBJ2-3|TRBV9|TRBD1
TGTGCCAGCAGCGTAAACCGGGACAGGGCGGCAGATACGCAGTATTTT
CASSVNRDRAADTQYF
>.|TRBJ2-2|TRBV19|.
TGTGCCAGTAGTTCTCGACGGGAGACCGGGGAGCTGTTTTTT
CASSSRRETGELFF
>many|TRBJ2-7|TRBV18|TRBD1
TGTGCCAGCTCACCTAAAACACCGGGACAGGGTAGCCACGAGCAGTACTTC
CASSPKTPGQGSHEQYF
>few|TRBJ2-5|TRBV9|TRBD1
TGTGCCAGCAGCGAGAGGGGACAGGGACGAGAGACCCAGTACTTC
CASSERGQGRETQYF
>.|TRBJ1-5|TRBV20-1|TRBD1
TGCAGTGCTAGACCAAGGGACAGGGAAGACGGTAGGATCCATCAGCCCCAGCATTTT
CSARPRDREDGRIHQPQHF
>many|TRBJ2-2|TRBV25-1|.
TGTGCCAGCAGTGTCGCGTGGGCGGGCGGGGAGCTGTTTTTT
CASSVAWAGGELFF
>.|TRBJ1-1|TRBV13|.
TGTGCCAGCAGCTCCACGGGGTCTGAAGCTTTCTTT
CASSSTGSEAFF
>few|TRBJ2-7|TRBV6-6|.
TGTGCCAGCAGTCCTCCCCCGGGTGGCTACGAGCAGTACTTC
CASSPPPGGYEQYF
>many|TRBJ2-7|TRBV27|.
TGTGCCAGCAGGAGTCCGGGACTGGGGATCTACGAGCAGTACTTC
CASRSPGLGIYEQYF
>many|TRBJ1-2|TRBV6-1|.
TGTGCCAGCAGTACACTAGGGGAGTATGGCTACACCTTC
CASSTLGEYGYTF
>.|TRBJ2-6|TRBV6-4|.
TGTGCCAGCACCCCTAGCCCCAACGGGGCCAACGTCCTGACTTTC
CASTPSPNGANVLTF
>few|TRBJ1-6|TRBV3-1|.
TGTGCCAGCAGCCAAGCCCTCAGCTCCTATAATTCACCCCTCCACTTT
CASSQALSSYNSPLHF
>few|TRBJ1-1|TRBV7-2|.
TGTGCCAGCAGCTTGGGACCGGGGGGCACTGAAGCTTTCTTT
CASSLGPGGTEAFF
>.|TRBJ2-7|TRBV4-2|.
TGTGCCAGCAGCCAAGGGGCACCTAACGAGCAGTACTTC
CASSQGAPNEQYF
>many|TRBJ2-7|TRBV11-2|TRBD1
TGTGCCAGCACCTTGACCGGGACAGGACCTTTCTACGAGCAGTACTTC
CASTLTGTGPFYEQYF
>few|TRBJ1-5|TRBV6-6|.
TGTGCGATCGCGGGGGGTGGGAGCAATCAGCCCCAGCATTTT
CAIAGGGSNQPQHF
>few|TRBJ1-1|TRBV10-3|.
TGTGCCATCCGAGCCAACACTGAAGCTTTCTTT
CAIRANTEAFF
>.|TRBJ2-2|TRBV7-7|.
TGTGCCAGCAGCCCGGACGAGAACACCGGGGAGCTGTTTTTT
CASSPDENTGELFF
>many|TRBJ2-3|TRBV20-1|.
TGCAGTGCCATGGGGGTACGCACAGATACGCAGTATTTT
CSAMGVRTDTQYF
>few|TRBJ1-1|TRBV7-2|TRBD1
TGTGCCAGCAGCCCCCGGGACAGGGGGCCTGGGACTGAAGCTTTCTTT
CASSPRDRGPGTEAFF
>.|TRBJ1-1|TRBV12-3/TRBV12-4|.
TGTGCCAGCAGTTTAAGGGAAGAGACTGAAGCTTTCTTT
CASSLREETEAFF
>many|TRBJ1-6|TRBV20-1|.
TGCAGTGCTGCCAAGGGGAGCTCCTATAATTCACCCCTCCACTTT
CSAAKGSSYNSPLHF
>few|TRBJ2-1|TRBV11-2|.
TGTGCCAGCAGTTTCACCCGGAAGGGGAGGATGCCTAGCGCGTACAATGAGCAGTTCTTC
CASSFTRKGRMPSAYNEQFF
>.|TRBJ1-5|TRBV10-3|.
TGTGCCATCAGTGAGTCTCGGGATCAGCCCCAGCATTTT
CAISESRDQPQHF
>.|TRBJ2-3|TRBV2|.
TGTGCCAGCAGTGAAGCATGGGGGGCGGTCGGATCAGTCGCAGATACGCAGTATTTT
CASSEAWGAVGSVADTQYF
>few|TRBJ2-1|TRBV6-2/TRBV6-3|TRBD1
TGTGCCAGCAGATCTTTAGCCGGGACAGGGGTTCCCAATGAGCAGTTCTTC
CASRSLAGTGVPNEQFF
>many|TRBJ1-2|TRBV27|.
TGTGCCAGCAGTTTCCTCAGGGCAGGGCGGGGGAACTATGGCTACACCTTC
CASSFLRAGRGNYGYTF
>.|TRBJ2-7|TRBV5-4|TRBD1
TGTGCCAGCAGCTTACAGGGGTCAGCCTCCTACGAGCAGCACTTC
CASSLQGSASYEQHF
>many|TRBJ2-1|TRBV6-1|.
TGTGCCAGCAGTGAAGTTTGGGGTTCCGATGAGCAGTTCTTC
CASSEVWGSDEQFF
>.|TRBJ2-6|TRBV5-4|TRBD1
TGTGCCAGCAGTCGTGGACAGGGGTTGTCTGGGGCCAACGTCCTGACTTTC
CASSRGQGLSGANVLTF
>few|TRBJ2-3|TRBV20-1|.
TGCAGTGCTAGAGATCCGCTACTCACAGATACGCAGTATTTT
CSARDPLLTDTQYF
>few|TRBJ1-3|TRBV7-6|.
TGTGCCAGCAGCTTAAGCAGGGGAAACACCATATATTTT
CASSLSRGNTIYF
>.|TRBJ1-1|TRBV7-8|.
TGTGCCAGCAGTTTCCGGGGACTTGAAGCTTTCTTT
CASSFRGLEAFF